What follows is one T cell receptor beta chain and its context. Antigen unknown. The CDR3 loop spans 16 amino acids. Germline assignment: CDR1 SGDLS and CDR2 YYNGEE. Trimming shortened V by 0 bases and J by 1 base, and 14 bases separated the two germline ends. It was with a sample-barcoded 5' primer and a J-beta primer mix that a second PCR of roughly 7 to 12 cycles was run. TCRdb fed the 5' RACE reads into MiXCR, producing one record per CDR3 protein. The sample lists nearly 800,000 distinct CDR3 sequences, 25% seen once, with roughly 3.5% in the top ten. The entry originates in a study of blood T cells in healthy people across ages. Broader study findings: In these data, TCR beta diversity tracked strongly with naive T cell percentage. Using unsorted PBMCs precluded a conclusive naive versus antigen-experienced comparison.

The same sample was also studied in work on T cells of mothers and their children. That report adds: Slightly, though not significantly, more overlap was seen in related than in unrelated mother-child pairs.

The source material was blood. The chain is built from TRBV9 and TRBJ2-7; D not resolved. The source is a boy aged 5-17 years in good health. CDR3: CASSVAEVTQSYEQYF. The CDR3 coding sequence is TGTGCCAGCAGCGTAGCTGAGGTTACACAGTCCTACGAGCAGTACTTC.